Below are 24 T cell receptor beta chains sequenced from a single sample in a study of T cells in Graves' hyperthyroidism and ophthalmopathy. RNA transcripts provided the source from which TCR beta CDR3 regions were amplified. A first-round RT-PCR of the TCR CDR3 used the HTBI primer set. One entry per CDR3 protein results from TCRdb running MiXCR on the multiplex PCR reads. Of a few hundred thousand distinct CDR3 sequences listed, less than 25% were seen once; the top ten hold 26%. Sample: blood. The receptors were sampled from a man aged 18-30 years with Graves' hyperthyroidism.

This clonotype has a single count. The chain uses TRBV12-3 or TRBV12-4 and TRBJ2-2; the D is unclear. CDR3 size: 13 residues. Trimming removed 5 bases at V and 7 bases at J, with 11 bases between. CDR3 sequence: CASSPYANGELFF. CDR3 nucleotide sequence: TGTGCCAGCAGTCCTTACGCGAACGGGGAGCTGTTTTTT.

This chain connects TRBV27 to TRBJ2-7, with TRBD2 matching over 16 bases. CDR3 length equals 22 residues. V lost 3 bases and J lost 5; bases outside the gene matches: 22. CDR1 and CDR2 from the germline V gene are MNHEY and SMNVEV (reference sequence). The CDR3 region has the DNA TGTGCCAGCAGTTTCACCCAGAAACCGGGACTAGCGGGAGGGCCGGGACGCGACGAGCAGTACTTC. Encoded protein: CASSFTQKPGLAGGPGRDEQYF.

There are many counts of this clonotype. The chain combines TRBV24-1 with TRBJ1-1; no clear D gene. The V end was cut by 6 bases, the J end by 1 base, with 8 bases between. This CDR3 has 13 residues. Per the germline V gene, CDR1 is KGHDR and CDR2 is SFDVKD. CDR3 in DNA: TGTGCCACCAGTTCGACCTCGAACACTGAAGCTTTCTTT. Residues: CATSSTSNTEAFF.

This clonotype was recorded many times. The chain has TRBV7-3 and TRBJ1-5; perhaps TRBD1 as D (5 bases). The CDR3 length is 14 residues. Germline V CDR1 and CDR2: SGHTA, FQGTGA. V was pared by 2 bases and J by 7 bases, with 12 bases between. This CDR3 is CASSLGGIGQPQHF. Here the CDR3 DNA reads TGTGCCAGCAGCTTAGGGGGTATTGGGCAGCCCCAGCATTTT. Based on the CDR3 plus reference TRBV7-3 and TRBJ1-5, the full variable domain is GAGVSQTPSNKVTEKGKYVELRCDPISGHTALYWYRQSLGQGPEFLIYFQGTGAADDSGLPNDRFFAVRPEGSVSTLKIQRTERGDSAVYLCASSLGGIGQPQHFGDGTRLSIL.

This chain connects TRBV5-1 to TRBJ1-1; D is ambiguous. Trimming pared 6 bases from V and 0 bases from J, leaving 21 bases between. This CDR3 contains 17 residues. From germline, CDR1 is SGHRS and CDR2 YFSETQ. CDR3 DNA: TGCGCCAGCACAACCCAAACGGGAGGAAGCATGAACACTGAAGCTTTCTTT. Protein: CASTTQTGGSMNTEAFF.

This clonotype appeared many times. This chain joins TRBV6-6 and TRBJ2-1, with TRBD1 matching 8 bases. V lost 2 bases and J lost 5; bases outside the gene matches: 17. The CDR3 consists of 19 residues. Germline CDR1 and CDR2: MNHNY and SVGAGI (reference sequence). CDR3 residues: CASSYPLGQGGIYDNEQFF. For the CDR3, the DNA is TGTGCCAGCAGTTACCCGCTTGGACAGGGAGGAATCTATGACAATGAGCAGTTCTTC.

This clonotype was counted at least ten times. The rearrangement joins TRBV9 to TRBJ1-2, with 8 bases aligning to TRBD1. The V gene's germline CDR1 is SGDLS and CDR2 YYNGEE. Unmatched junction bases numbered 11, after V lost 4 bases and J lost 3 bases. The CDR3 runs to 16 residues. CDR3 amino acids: CASSLPRDRSHYGYTF. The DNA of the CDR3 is TGTGCCAGCAGCCTCCCCCGGGACAGGTCCCACTATGGCTACACCTTC.

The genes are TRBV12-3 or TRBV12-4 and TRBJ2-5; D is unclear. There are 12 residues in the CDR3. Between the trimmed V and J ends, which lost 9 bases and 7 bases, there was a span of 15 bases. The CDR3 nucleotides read TGTGCCAGTGGGTTACTTCGAGGGACCCAGTACTTC. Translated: CASGLLRGTQYF.

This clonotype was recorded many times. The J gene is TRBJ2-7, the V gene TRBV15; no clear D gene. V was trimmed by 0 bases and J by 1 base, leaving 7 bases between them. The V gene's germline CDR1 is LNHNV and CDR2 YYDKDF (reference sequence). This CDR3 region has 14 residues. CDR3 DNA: TGTGCCACCAGCAGAGACCCCCGGTCCTACGAGCAGTACTTC. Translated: CATSRDPRSYEQYF. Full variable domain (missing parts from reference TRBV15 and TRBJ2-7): DAMVIQNPRYQVTQFGKPVTLSCSQTLNHNVMYWYQQKSSQAPKLLFHYYDKDFNNEADTPDNFQSRRPNTSFCFLDIRSPGLGDTAMYLCATSRDPRSYEQYFGPGTRLTVT.

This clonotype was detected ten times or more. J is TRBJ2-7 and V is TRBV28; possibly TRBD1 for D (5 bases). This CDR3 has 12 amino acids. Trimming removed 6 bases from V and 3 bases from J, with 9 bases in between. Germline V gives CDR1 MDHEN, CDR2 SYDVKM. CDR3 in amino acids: CASRPQGYEQYF. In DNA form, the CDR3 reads TGTGCCAGCAGACCTCAGGGCTACGAGCAGTACTTC.

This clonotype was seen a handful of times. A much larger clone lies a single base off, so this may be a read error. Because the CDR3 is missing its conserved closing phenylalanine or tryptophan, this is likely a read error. In DNA form, the CDR3 reads TGTGCCAGCAACACGGGGCCTGGAAACACCATATATTAT. This gives the protein CASNTGPGNTIYY. The gene calls are TRBV12-3 or TRBV12-4 and TRBJ1-3, with D possibly matching TRBD1 (5 bases). Trimming stripped 7 bases from V and 2 bases from J, with 9 bases between. The CDR3 loop spans 13 amino acids.

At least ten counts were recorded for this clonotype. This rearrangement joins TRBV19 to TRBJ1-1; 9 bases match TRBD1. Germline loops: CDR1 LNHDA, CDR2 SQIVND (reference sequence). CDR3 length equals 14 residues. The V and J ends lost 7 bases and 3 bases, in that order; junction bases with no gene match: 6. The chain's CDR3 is CASTPDRGYTEAFF. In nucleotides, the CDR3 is TGTGCCAGTACCCCAGACAGGGGGTACACTGAAGCTTTCTTT.

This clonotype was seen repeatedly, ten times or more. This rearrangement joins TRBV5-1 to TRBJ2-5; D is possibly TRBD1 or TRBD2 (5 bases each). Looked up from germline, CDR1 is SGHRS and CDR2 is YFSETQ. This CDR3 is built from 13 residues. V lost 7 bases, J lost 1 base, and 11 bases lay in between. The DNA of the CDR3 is TGCGCCAGCCAAGGGGACGGCCAAGAGACCCAGTACTTC. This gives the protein CASQGDGQETQYF. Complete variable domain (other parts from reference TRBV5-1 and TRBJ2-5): KAGVTQTPRYLIKTRGQQVTLSCSPISGHRSVSWYQQTPGQGLQFLFEYFSETQRNKGNFPGRFSGRQFSNSRSEMNVSTLELGDSALYLCASQGDGQETQYFGPGTRLLVL.

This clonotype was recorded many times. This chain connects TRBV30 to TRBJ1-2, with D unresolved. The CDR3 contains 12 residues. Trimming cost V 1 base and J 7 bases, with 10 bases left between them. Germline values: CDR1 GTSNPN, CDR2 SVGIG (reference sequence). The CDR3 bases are TGTGCCTGGAGTGGAGGGCTCAGTGGCTACACCTTC. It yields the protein CAWSGGLSGYTF.

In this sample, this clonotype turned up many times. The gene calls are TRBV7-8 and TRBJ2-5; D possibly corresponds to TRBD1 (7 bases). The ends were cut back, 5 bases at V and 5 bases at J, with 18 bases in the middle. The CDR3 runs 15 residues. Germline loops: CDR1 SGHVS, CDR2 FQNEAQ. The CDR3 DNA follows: TGTGCCAGCAGCGAGGGACAGCCCCTAGCGGAGACCCAGTACTTC. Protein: CASSEGQPLAETQYF.

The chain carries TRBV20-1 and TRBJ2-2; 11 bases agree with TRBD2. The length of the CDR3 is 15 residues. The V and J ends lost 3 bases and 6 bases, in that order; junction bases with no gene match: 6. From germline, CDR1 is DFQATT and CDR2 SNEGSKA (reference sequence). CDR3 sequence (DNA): TGCAGTGCTAGGAAACTAGCGGGGGCCGCCGGGGAGCTGTTTTTT. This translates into CSARKLAGAAGELFF.

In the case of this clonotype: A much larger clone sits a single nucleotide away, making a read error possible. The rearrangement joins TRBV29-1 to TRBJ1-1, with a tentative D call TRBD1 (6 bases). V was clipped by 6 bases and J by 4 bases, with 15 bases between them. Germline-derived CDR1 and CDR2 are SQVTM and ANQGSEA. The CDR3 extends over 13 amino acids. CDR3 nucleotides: TGCAGCGTACCGGGGGGGCCGATCACTGAAGCTTTCTTT. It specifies CSVPGGPITEAFF.

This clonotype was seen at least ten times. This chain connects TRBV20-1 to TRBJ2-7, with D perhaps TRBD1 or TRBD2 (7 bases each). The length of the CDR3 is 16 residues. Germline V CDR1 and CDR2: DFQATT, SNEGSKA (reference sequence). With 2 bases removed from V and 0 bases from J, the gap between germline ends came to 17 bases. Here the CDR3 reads CSARKPGGGFSYEQYF. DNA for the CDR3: TGCAGTGCTAGAAAGCCAGGGGGGGGTTTCTCCTACGAGCAGTACTTC.

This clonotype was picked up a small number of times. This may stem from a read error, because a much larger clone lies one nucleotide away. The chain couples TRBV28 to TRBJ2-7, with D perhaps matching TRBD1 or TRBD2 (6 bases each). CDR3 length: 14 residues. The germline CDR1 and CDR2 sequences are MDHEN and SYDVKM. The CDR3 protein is CASSLRRGIYGQYF. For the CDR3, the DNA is TGTGCCAGCAGTTTAAGGAGGGGGATCTACGGGCAGTACTTC. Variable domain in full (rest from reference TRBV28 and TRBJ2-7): DVKVTQSSRYLVKRTGEKVFLECVQDMDHENMFWYRQDPGLGLRLIYFSYDVKMKEKGDIPEGYSVSREKKERFSLILESASTNQTSMYLCASSLRRGIYGQYFGPGTRLTVT.

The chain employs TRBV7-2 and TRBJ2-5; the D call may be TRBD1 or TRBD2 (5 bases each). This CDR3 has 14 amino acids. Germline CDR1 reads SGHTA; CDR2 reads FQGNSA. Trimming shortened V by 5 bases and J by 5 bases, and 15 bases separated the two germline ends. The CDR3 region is CASSPSRGWETQYF. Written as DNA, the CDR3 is TGTGCCAGCAGCCCCTCGAGGGGATGGGAGACCCAGTACTTC.

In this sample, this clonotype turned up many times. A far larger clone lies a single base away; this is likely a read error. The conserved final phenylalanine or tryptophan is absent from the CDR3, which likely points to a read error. The CDR3 DNA follows: TGTGCCAGCAGTTACGGGGGTACTGAAGCTTTCCTT. It yields the protein CASSYGGTEAFL. This chain uses TRBV6-5 with TRBJ1-1, with D possibly being TRBD1 (5 bases). The CDR3 totals 12 residues. Trimming stripped 2 bases from V and 5 bases from J, with 6 bases between. Germline V gene data show CDR1 as MNHEY and CDR2 as SVGAGI.

The CDR3 DNA sequence: TGCAGTGCTAGCCCCGGGGCGGCCGGCAATCAGCCCCAGCATTTT. This sequence encodes CSASPGAAGNQPQHF. The V gene is TRBV20-1, the J gene TRBJ1-5; TRBD1 might be the D (5 bases). CDR3 length equals 15 residues. The germline gives CDR1 DFQATT, CDR2 SNEGSKA (reference sequence). V was shortened by 3 bases and J by 2 bases, with 14 bases between the two germline ends.

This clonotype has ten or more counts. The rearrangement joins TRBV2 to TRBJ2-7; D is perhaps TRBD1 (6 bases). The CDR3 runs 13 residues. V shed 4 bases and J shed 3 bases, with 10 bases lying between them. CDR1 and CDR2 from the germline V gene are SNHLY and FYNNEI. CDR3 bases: TGTGCCAGCAGTGGGACAGCGTTCTACGAGCAGTACTTC. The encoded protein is CASSGTAFYEQYF.

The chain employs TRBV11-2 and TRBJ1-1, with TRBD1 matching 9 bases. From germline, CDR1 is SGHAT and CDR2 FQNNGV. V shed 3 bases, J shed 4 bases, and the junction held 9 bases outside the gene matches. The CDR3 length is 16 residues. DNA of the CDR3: TGTGCCAGCAGCTTGTGGACAGGGGATGGGTCCACTGAAGCTTTCTTT. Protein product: CASSLWTGDGSTEAFF.